Sequencing of this T cell receptor beta chain was carried out in a study of blood T cells in healthy people across ages. Germline CDR1 LGHNA, CDR2 YSLEER. The V end lost 0 bases, the J end lost 3 bases, and 9 bases lay between the germline ends. The CDR3 has 14 amino acids. For the second PCR, which ran for 7 to 11 cycles, a sample-barcoded 5' primer and a J-beta primer mix were used. TCRdb called the 5' RACE reads again in MiXCR, with one record for every CDR3 protein. The table lists about 1,400,000 distinct CDR3 sequences, approximately 59% of them singletons. What was sequenced was blood. This TCR was recovered from a man aged 18 to 35 in good health. This sequence joins TRBV4-3 and TRBJ2-7; D ambiguous. CDR3 in amino acids: CASSQDSADYEQYF. CDR3 DNA: TGCGCCAGCAGCCAAGATTCAGCTGACTACGAGCAGTACTTC.